This T cell receptor beta chain was sequenced during a study of blood T cell repertoires in COVID-19. Background on the study: COVID-19 samples collected from the United States, Italy and Spain covered acute and convalescent phases.

Per the study methods: How many nucleated cells were present was estimated from reference gene primer amplification. Only in-frame clones appear in the TCRdb table, and some are missing; sequencing was by immunoSEQ multiplex PCR. V and J calls and clone size are given by that table; D and trimming were obtained from the DNA. The table has 50,000 or so clones, more than 80% seen once. The CDR3 is 14 residues long. The germline V gene encodes CDR1 MNHEY and CDR2 SVGAGI. Trimming took 6 bases from V and 2 from J; bases not matched to a gene: 7. Material for sequencing was peripheral blood. This TCR was recovered from a human donor in a cohort sampled during active COVID-19. The chain is built from TRBV6-5 and TRBJ2-7, with 7 bases fitting TRBD2. The CDR3 nucleotides are TGTGCCAGCAGCCCGGTGGGGGGGGCCTACGAGCAGTACTTC. This translates into CASSPVGGAYEQYF.